The sequence of this T cell receptor beta chain was determined in a study of blood T cell repertoires in COVID-19 (dated by TCRdb to 2018 to 2020). About the full investigation: Samples from collaborators originated in the United States, Italy and Spain and spanned both the acute and convalescent phases of COVID-19. The material from the prospective study consisted of cDNA or gDNA derived from T cells, B-cell-depleted T cells, or PBMCs. The sample metadata nearly always contained a de-identified subject ID, COVID-19 status, age in years and sex. Samples were obtained from the ongoing ImmuneRACE study (first 160 participants) and from over 1,000 subjects provided by 6 global collaborators. Deeply sampled blood TCRbeta repertoires from subjects exposed to, actively infected with, or recovered from COVID-19 were included in the dataset. Where available, HLA class I and class II types were obtained from metadata supplied by the sample provider rather than from assay-based typing. A freely available public database, intended as a resource for researchers studying the immune response to SARS-CoV-2, is where the repertoires were released.

Participants in the prospective study were enrolled through a virtual design, were aged about 18 to 89 years, and lived in under 25 United States geographic areas. In the prospective study, cohorts were assigned on the basis of participant-reported clinical history obtained from a screening survey and a study questionnaire. For ImmuneRACE Cohort 3, a participant was defined as recovered based on two consecutive negative NP/OP PCR tests, clearance by a healthcare professional, or resolution of symptoms. In the prospective study, whole blood, serum and a nasopharyngeal or oropharyngeal swab were collected from each participant by mobile phlebotomists. Participants in the prospective study had the option to provide additional blood draws and questionnaires over a roughly two-month period. Before DNA extraction, prospective study blood samples were shipped either frozen or at room temperature. Worth noting for this clone: Its cognate antigen has yet to be identified. One base away there is no much larger clone; base qualities are not given.

The CDR3, from cysteine to phenylalanine, totals 17 residues. Only the CDR3 portion is preserved as DNA: 51 bases, with reading frame beginning at the first base. The germline V gene specifies LGHNA as CDR1 and YNFKEQ as CDR2. V loses 0 bases of germline sequence and J loses 5 bases, and the interval between the two ends is 17 bases. Findings and caveats that apply to the study as a whole: The amount of clinical and demographic metadata varied by source and participant and was provided uncurated.

TCRbeta CDR3 regions were amplified from genomic DNA by means of the immunoSEQ Assay, a bias-controlled multiplex PCR. Turning to the authors' computational methods: The number of nucleated cells in each sample was estimated from the amplification of reference gene primers within the assay. To quantify the absolute abundance of each unique TCRbeta CDR3 rearrangement, sequence reads were collapsed and filtered. For each sample, productive Simpson clonality was calculated as the square root of Simpson's diversity index over productive rearrangements. Not all clones reach the TCRdb copy of this immuneACCESS table, which keeps in-frame sequences only. Checked studies attribute under half of the gap to unresolved V genes and leave the rest unexplained. The V and J calls and clone size are taken from that table; D and trimming were inferred from the DNA. For this sample the table gives around 200,000 clones, of which around 89% were detected only once. Together, the top ten hold roughly 2.7% of the sample.

The sample was PBMCs or T cells enriched from blood (not recorded which). The TCR sequence derives from a woman aged 30 to 39 who had recovered from COVID-19. The chain employs TRBV4-2 and TRBJ1-5, and TRBD1 may be the D gene, going by 6 matching bases. The CDR3 reads as follows: CASSQDFGGRRDQPQHF. The sequence in DNA is TGTGCCAGCAGCCAAGATTTCGGGGGGCGCCGGGATCAGCCCCAGCATTTT.